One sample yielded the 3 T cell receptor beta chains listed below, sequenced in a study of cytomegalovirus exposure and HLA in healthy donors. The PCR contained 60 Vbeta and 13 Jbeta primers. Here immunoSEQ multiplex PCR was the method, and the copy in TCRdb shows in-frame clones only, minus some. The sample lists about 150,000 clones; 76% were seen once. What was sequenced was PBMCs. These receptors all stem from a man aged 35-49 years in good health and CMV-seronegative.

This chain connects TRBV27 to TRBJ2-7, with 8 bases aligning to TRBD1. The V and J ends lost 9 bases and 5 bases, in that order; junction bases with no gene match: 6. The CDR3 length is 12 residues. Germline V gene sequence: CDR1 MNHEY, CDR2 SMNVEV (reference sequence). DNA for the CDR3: TGTGCCAGTTCGGACAGGGACCACGAGCAGTACTTC. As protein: CASSDRDHEQYF.

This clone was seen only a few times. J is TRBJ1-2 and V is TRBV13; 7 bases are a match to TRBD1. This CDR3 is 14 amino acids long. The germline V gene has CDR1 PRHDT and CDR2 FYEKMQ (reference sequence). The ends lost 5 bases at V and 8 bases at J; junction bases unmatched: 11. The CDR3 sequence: CASSVYRGRWGYTF. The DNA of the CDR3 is TGTGCCAGCAGCGTTTACAGGGGCCGCTGGGGCTACACCTTC.

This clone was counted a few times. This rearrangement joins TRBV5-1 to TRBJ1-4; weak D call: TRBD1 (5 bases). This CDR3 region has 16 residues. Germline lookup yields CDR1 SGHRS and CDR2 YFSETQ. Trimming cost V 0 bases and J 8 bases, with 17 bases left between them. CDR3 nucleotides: TGCGCCAGCAGCTTGGAAGTCGGGACTGGGAGGGAAAAACTGTTTTTT. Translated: CASSLEVGTGREKLFF.